One and the same sample provided the 10 T cell receptor beta chains below, sequenced in a study of shared clonotypes between healthy human individuals (TCRdb year 2020). Library construction relied on the immunoSEQ multiplex PCR assay. TCRdb stores this immuneACCESS table with in-frame sequences only. Part of the clones is absent; in the studies checked, under half of the shortfall reflects unresolved V genes, and no reason is known for the rest. Here the sample has about 1 million clones; more than 65% occur a single time. The ten largest clones capture roughly 1.5% of the sample. The specimen was memory CD4+ T cells sorted from blood. Taken with the paper, the label for cell subset or site translates to: CD45RA-negative fraction. The receptors were gathered from a man between 18 and 35 years old in good health.

As concerns this clone: Additional DNA sequences in this sample encode the identical CDR3. CDR3 bases: TGTGCCAGCAGCTTAGGTCCGTACACAGATACGCAGTATTTT. Translation: CASSLGPYTDTQYF. The J gene is TRBJ2-3, the V gene TRBV7-2; D ambiguous. Germline V gene data show CDR1 as SGHTA and CDR2 as FQGNSA. The length of the CDR3 is 14 residues. The germline V and J ends were trimmed by 1 base and 2 bases, with 7 bases remaining between them.

The gene calls are TRBV6-6 and TRBJ1-2; D possibly corresponds to TRBD1 (5 bases). With 10 bases removed from V and 2 bases from J, the gap between germline ends came to 11 bases. Per the germline V gene, CDR1 is MNHNY and CDR2 is SVGAGI (reference sequence). CDR3 size: 12 residues. This CDR3 is CATSDRNYGYTF. The DNA of the CDR3 is TGTGCCACCAGCGACAGAAACTATGGCTACACCTTC.

V is TRBV21-1 and J is TRBJ1-1; TRBD1, the table's D call, lacks a check against the DNA. TRBV21-1 is recorded as a pseudogene. The length of the CDR3 is 16 residues. CDR3 sequence (DNA): TGTGCCAGCAGCAAAGCCAATCCAGGGGTTAACACTGAAGCTTTCTTT. This translates into CASSKANPGVNTEAFF.

The CDR3 DNA follows: TGTGCCAGCTCACCACCTCGGGGAGAGAATGAAAAACTGTTTTTT. This translates into CASSPPRGENEKLFF. V usage is TRBV18 and J usage is TRBJ1-4; D ambiguous. Germline V gives CDR1 KGHSH, CDR2 LQKENI. This CDR3 region has 15 residues. Trimming left V 0 bases short and J 5 bases short, with 10 bases between.

This clone appeared many times. V usage is TRBV4-3 and J usage is TRBJ1-4; possibly TRBD1 for D (5 bases). CDR1 LGHNA and CDR2 YSLEER come from the germline V gene. The ends were cut back, 0 bases at V and 8 bases at J, with 16 bases in the middle. The CDR3 covers 16 residues. CDR3 in amino acids: CASSQDLVGVGEKLFF. The CDR3 DNA reads as TGCGCCAGCAGCCAAGATCTGGTAGGGGTGGGAGAAAAACTGTTTTTT.

The gene calls are TRBV10-3 and TRBJ1-2; 7 bases fit TRBD1. The trim removed 10 bases at V and 7 bases at J, leaving 9 bases unmatched. Germline assignment: CDR1 ENHRY and CDR2 SYGVKD. This CDR3 has 12 residues. CDR3 loop: CATNRGDGGYTF. The CDR3 DNA sequence: TGTGCCACAAACAGGGGAGATGGTGGCTACACCTTC.

The chain has TRBV5-6 and TRBJ2-2, with D unresolved. The CDR3 loop spans 15 amino acids. Germline V gene data show CDR1 as SGHDT and CDR2 as YYEEEE. Deletions cut 4 bases from V and 5 bases from J, with 15 bases between. CDR3 protein: CASSHELAPTGELFF. In nucleotides, the CDR3 is TGTGCCAGCAGCCACGAGTTAGCCCCAACCGGGGAGCTGTTTTTT.

The chain carries TRBV28 and TRBJ1-2; D remains unclear. This CDR3 region has 11 residues. In germline, CDR1 is MDHEN, CDR2 SYDVKM. Trimming took off 5 bases at V and 8 bases at J, with 9 bases between the two ends. This CDR3 is CASSQPGGYTF. CDR3 in DNA: TGTGCCAGCAGTCAACCTGGGGGCTACACCTTC.

The CDR3 DNA reads as TGTGCCAGCAGTGAATATACCCCCCTTGATAATGAAAAACTGTTTTTT. This codes for CASSEYTPLDNEKLFF. V usage is TRBV25-1 and J usage is TRBJ1-4; no firm D call. Germline assignment: CDR1 MGHDK and CDR2 SYGVNS. The ends were cut back, 0 bases at V and 4 bases at J, with 12 bases in the middle. The CDR3 has 16 residues.

This chain links TRBV7-9 with TRBJ2-7; possible D gene TRBD1, 5 bases. Germline-derived CDR1 and CDR2 are SEHNR and FQNEAQ (reference sequence). V gave up 5 bases and J gave up 1 base, with 18 bases separating them. The CDR3 contains 16 residues. CDR3 DNA sequence: TGTGCCAGCAGCAGAGTGGGGCCTCTCGTATCCTACGAGCAGTACTTC. Protein product: CASSRVGPLVSYEQYF.